The text below deals with one TCR beta chain. The specificity of this receptor is unknown. Within one base of it there is no much larger clone, and no base qualities were kept. Using the immunoSEQ assay, TCRB CDR3 regions were amplified from about 1.9 micrograms of genomic DNA, or from all available DNA when less than that was on hand. For multiplex PCR, 60 forward primers for TCR V beta segments and 13 reverse primers for J beta segments were used. To estimate reads per starting template, synthetic control templates were spiked into each sample at limiting dilution. The Illumina HiSeq System generated 87 bp sequencing reads. The authors' pipeline ran thus. To remove PCR and sequencing errors, closely related sequences were merged with a nearest neighbor algorithm. TCR overlap was measured as the percentage of unique tumor TCR beta sequences that were also present in the peripheral blood of the same patient. The table comes from immuneACCESS by way of TCRdb, which keeps in-frame sequences with V and J called. Part of the clones is missing from these tables; in studies checked, under half for an unresolved V gene and the rest for unknown reasons. Clone size and V and J calls were adopted from that table, with D and trimming inferred from the DNA. Across this sample there are some 78,000 clones, with less than 85% seen only once. Jointly, the top ten make up about 8.5% of the sample.

The entry originates in a study of glioma-infiltrating T cells after dendritic cell vaccination listed by TCRdb under 2016. Describing the broader study: The cohort included some 15 glioblastoma patients drawn from Phase I and II dendritic cell vaccination trials, of whom 9 were newly diagnosed and 6 had recurrent disease. Three intradermal dendritic cell vaccine injections were administered to patients at biweekly intervals in the arm below the axilla. The vaccine consisted of monocyte-derived dendritic cells cultured seven to eight days with IL-4 and GM-CSF, then pulsed overnight with autologous tumor lysate. Tumor-infiltrating lymphocyte content was quantified and tumor and blood repertoires were compared in dendritic cell-vaccinated glioblastoma patients by deep sequencing of TCR beta CDR3 regions. Survival after dendritic cell vaccination was correlated with TCR sequencing metrics, such as TIL content and the overlap between tumor and blood repertoires. Between the early 2000s and the early 2010s, the patients were given dendritic cell vaccination pulsed with autologous tumor lysate. General findings and caveats noted by the study authors: The cohort was small and heterogeneous, few patients had complete blood and tumor sets, and even fewer had initial-recurrent tumor pairs. The three-group TCR overlap response model was characterized as speculative, and prospective validation of the model was stated to be required. Higher estimated pretreatment TIL content predicted longer time to progression and overall survival after dendritic cell vaccination. No direct relationship between TCR clonality and survival was found, suggesting that a diverse polyclonal response may matter.

There are 14 amino acids in the CDR3, from cysteine to phenylalanine inclusive. Only the CDR3 portion is preserved as DNA: 42 bases, with reading frame beginning at the first base. Deletion took 2 bases off V and 0 bases off J, with a span of 8 bases between the germline ends. The germline V gene (reference sequence) gives CDR1 as GTSNPN and CDR2 as SVGIG. Taken with the paper, the label for time point translates to: after dendritic cell vaccination, including at tumor progression/relapse. Patients were selected on the basis of adequate residual fresh-frozen tumor tissue and more than two years of available survival data. None of the glioblastoma patients carried an isocitrate dehydrogenase mutation, although molecular status otherwise varied. PBMC were collected before vaccination, two weeks after the third vaccination, and at tumor progression if tumor progression occurred. The Qiagen DNeasy Blood extraction Kit was used for extraction of genomic DNA.

In this chain, TRBV30 is recombined with TRBJ2-1; the D gene cannot be named for sure. Specimen: blood, collected after dendritic cell vaccination. This sequence was found in a human donor with glioblastoma. This receptor has the CDR3 CAWSFGSSYNEQFF. The DNA sequence reads TGTGCCTGGAGTTTCGGTTCCTCCTACAATGAGCAGTTCTTC.